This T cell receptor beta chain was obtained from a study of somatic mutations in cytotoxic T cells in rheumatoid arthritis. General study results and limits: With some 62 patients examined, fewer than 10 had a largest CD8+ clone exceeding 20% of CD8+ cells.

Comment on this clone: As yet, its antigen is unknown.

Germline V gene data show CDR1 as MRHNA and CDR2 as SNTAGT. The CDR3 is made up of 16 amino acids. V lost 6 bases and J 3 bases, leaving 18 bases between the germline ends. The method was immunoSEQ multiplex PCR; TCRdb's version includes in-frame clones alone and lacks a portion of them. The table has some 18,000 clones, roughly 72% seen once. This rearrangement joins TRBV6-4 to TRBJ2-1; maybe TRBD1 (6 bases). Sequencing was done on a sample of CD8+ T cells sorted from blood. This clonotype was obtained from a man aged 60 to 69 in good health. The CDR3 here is CASSSIRTDIYNEQFF. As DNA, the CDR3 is TGTGCCAGCAGCTCTATTAGGACAGACATCTACAATGAGCAGTTCTTC.